Following are 6 T cell receptor beta chains from one sample sequenced in a study of blood T cell repertoires in COVID-19. Sequencing was performed with immunoSEQ multiplex PCR; in TCRdb, only in-frame clones are kept and a portion is missing. The sample contains 250,000 or so clones, around nine tenths of which appear only once. Sequenced: PBMCs or T cells enriched from blood (not recorded which). The receptors shown here come from a woman aged 18-35 years who had recovered from COVID-19.

The chain is built from TRBV29-1 and TRBJ1-5, with D possibly matching TRBD1 (6 bases). V was trimmed by 5 bases and J by 5 bases, leaving 16 bases between them. This CDR3 comprises 14 residues. Looked up from germline, CDR1 is SQVTM and CDR2 is ANQGSEA. CDR3 DNA sequence: TGCAGCGTTAGCACAGGGCGCGGAGATCAGCCCCAGCATTTT. It encodes CSVSTGRGDQPQHF.

The V gene is TRBV5-4, the J gene TRBJ2-1; weak D call: TRBD2 (5 bases). CDR1 and CDR2 (germline): SGHNT, YYREEE (reference sequence). This CDR3 region has 17 residues. V was clipped by 0 bases and J by 7 bases, with 20 bases between them. This chain's CDR3 is CASSLGGLRRSSNEQFF. The CDR3 bases are TGTGCCAGCAGCTTGGGCGGTCTCCGGAGGAGTAGTAATGAGCAGTTCTTC.

The gene calls are TRBV5-1 and TRBJ2-7, with D unresolved. This CDR3 is built from 12 residues. Germline lookup yields CDR1 SGHRS and CDR2 YFSETQ. V gave up 4 bases and J gave up 3 bases, with 8 bases separating them. The CDR3 spells CASSQTDYEQYF. As DNA, the CDR3 is TGCGCCAGCAGCCAGACTGACTACGAGCAGTACTTC.

This chain joins TRBV10-3 and TRBJ2-3; a weak D match, TRBD2 (6 bases). Looked up from germline, CDR1 is ENHRY and CDR2 is SYGVKD. The CDR3 totals 15 residues. The germline V and J ends were trimmed by 7 bases and 2 bases, with 16 bases remaining between them. Here the CDR3 DNA reads TGTGCCATCAAGGGAAATAGCGGTCTCACAGATACGCAGTATTTT. As protein: CAIKGNSGLTDTQYF.

This clone came up a few times. V is TRBV28 and J is TRBJ2-3; 7 nucleotides match TRBD2. There are 17 residues in the CDR3. The V gene's germline CDR1 is MDHEN and CDR2 SYDVKM. The ends lost 7 bases at V and 0 bases at J; junction bases unmatched: 13. CDR3 nucleotides: TGTGCCAGCACCAAACGGAGGGCGGGGGATAGCACAGATACGCAGTATTTT. Protein: CASTKRRAGDSTDTQYF. Together with reference TRBV28 and TRBJ2-3, the CDR3 gives the full variable domain: DVKVTQSSRYLVKRTGEKVFLECVQDMDHENMFWYRQDPGLGLRLIYFSYDVKMKEKGDIPEGYSVSREKKERFSLILESASTNQTSMYLCASTKRRAGDSTDTQYFGPGTRLTVL.

This clone was picked up one time. The V call is TRBV15, the J call TRBJ2-5, with a weak D call TRBD2 (6 bases). Per germline, CDR1 LNHNV and CDR2 YYDKDF (reference sequence). Deletions cut 0 bases from V and 6 bases from J, with 20 bases between. The CDR3 covers 17 residues. The chain's CDR3 is CATSREGRESFRKTQYF. CDR3 sequence (DNA): TGTGCCACCAGCAGAGAGGGTCGGGAGTCTTTCAGAAAGACCCAGTACTTC.